This TCR beta chain is drawn from a study of blood T cell repertoires in COVID-19. Trimming pared 4 bases from V and 3 bases from J, leaving 6 bases between. CDR3 size: 12 residues. Germline CDR1 is KGHSH and CDR2 is LQKENI. As originally analysed: Estimation of nucleated cell counts was performed using reference gene primer amplification. TCRdb's copy holds only in-frame clones and misses some; the assay was immunoSEQ multiplex PCR. That table gives V, J and clone size, and the DNA gave D and trimming. The sample records a few hundred thousand clones, around 84% being singletons. The TCR originated in a man aged 30 to 39 with acute COVID-19. Sequencing input: PBMCs or T cells enriched from blood (not recorded which). This chain joins TRBV18 and TRBJ1-1; D ambiguous. CDR3 bases: TGTGCCAGCTCACGGAGGGACACTGAAGCTTTCTTT. Translating gives CASSRRDTEAFF.